This T cell receptor beta chain was identified during a study of blood T cell repertoires in COVID-19. Background on the study: Donors in the United States, Italy and Spain gave samples during acute or convalescent COVID-19.

The CDR3 totals 15 residues. Germline V gene data show CDR1 as MDHEN and CDR2 as SYDVKM. Between the trimmed V and J ends, which lost 3 bases and 0 bases, there was a span of 12 bases. The data were produced by immunoSEQ multiplex PCR, yet TCRdb's version contains in-frame clones alone and is incomplete. Of a few hundred thousand clones detected, around 85% appear once; the ten largest clones hold 0.87%. Seattle cases were enrolled at active infection and followed longitudinally. Material for sequencing was peripheral blood. J is TRBJ2-7 and V is TRBV28; tentatively, D is TRBD1 (6 bases). This receptor was taken from a human donor with COVID-19, enrolled during active disease. The donor label of this sample is uncertain. CDR3 coding DNA: TGTGCCAGCAGTTTGATCGACAGGACCTCCTACGAGCAGTACTTC. Translation: CASSLIDRTSYEQYF.